The clone carrying this T cell receptor (beta chain) was seen a handful of times. What it binds is unknown. This sample is drawn from a study of T cell repertoires in cytomegalovirus infection. Background on the study: Recently identified HLA-C-restricted CMV epitopes and well-studied HLA-B-restricted CMV epitopes were used by the study. Study-wide results and caveats: The cumulative frequency of public TCR beta families identified carriers of CMV plus the relevant HLA. CMV-specific TCR beta clonotypes restricted by HLA-C were the ones dominating the ex vivo response.

TCRdb recomputed calls from the reads with MiXCR, one row per CDR3 protein. The data contain some 920,000 distinct CDR3 sequences, approximately 32% of them seen just once; the ten biggest clones take up 13%. Germline CDR1 MNHEY, CDR2 SVGAGI. This CDR3 comprises 13 residues. V shed 7 bases and J shed 4 bases, with 10 bases lying between them. This chain connects TRBV6-5 to TRBJ2-2; D unclear. The source is a human donor in good health (CMV status not recorded). Some clones in this sample may be carry-over from other donors' samples. Sequenced here: cultured CD8+ T cells from PBMCs, sampled from culture after CMV antigen stimulation. The CDR3 here is CASMKGITGELFF. Written as DNA, the CDR3 is TGTGCCAGCATGAAAGGAATCACCGGGGAGCTGTTTTTT.